The 17 T cell receptor beta chains below were found in one sample sequenced in a study of blood T cell repertoires in COVID-19 (dated by TCRdb to the early 2020s). Library construction relied on the immunoSEQ multiplex PCR assay. In its TCRdb copy, this immuneACCESS table keeps in-frame sequences only and misses some clones. Where compared with another copy, unresolved V genes explain less than half of these, and the others have no known cause. For this sample there are a few hundred thousand clones; 75% to 85% appear just once. Around 1.5% of the sample lies in the top ten. What was sequenced was peripheral blood. The source of these receptors is a middle-aged woman who had recovered from COVID-19.

The chain recombines TRBV15 with TRBJ2-7; 10 bases are shared with TRBD1. V was pared by 0 bases and J by 2 bases, with 4 bases of the junction left unmatched. This CDR3 has 16 residues. Germline assignment: CDR1 LNHNV and CDR2 YYDKDF (reference sequence). The CDR3 DNA reads TGTGCCACCAGCAGAGATCTCGGACAGGGGGCCTACGAGCAGTACTTC. Protein: CATSRDLGQGAYEQYF.

V usage is TRBV5-1 and J usage is TRBJ2-2; 8 bases line up with TRBD2. CDR1 is SGHRS, CDR2 YFSETQ, per germline. The CDR3 totals 16 residues. The trim removed 2 bases at V and 5 bases at J, leaving 8 bases unmatched. The DNA for the CDR3 is TGCGCCAGCAGCTTATCGGGGGGGCCAAGTACCGGGGAGCTGTTTTTT. Translated: CASSLSGGPSTGELFF.

This clone was seen more than once but under ten times. The chain links TRBV19 to TRBJ1-5; TRBD1 might be the D (5 bases). The CDR3 is made up of 15 amino acids. V was pared by 7 bases and J by 5 bases, with 18 bases between. CDR1 is LNHDA and CDR2 is SQIVND in the germline V gene (reference sequence). CDR3 sequence: CASMPIGRVDQPQHF. The CDR3 DNA is TGTGCCAGTATGCCCATCGGCAGGGTGGATCAGCCCCAGCATTTT.

The rearrangement links TRBV4-3 to TRBJ2-3, with D tentatively TRBD1 (6 bases). The CDR3 extends over 15 amino acids. Germline assignment: CDR1 LGHNA and CDR2 YSLEER. Trimming removed 3 bases at V and 3 bases at J, with 13 bases between. CDR3 nucleotides: TGCGCCAGCAGCCAGCAGGGGAGTGGGACAGATACGCAGTATTTT. It yields the protein CASSQQGSGTDTQYF.

This sequence joins TRBV4-2 and TRBJ1-2, with a tentative D call TRBD1 (5 bases). The CDR3 contains 18 residues. The V gene lost 4 bases and the J gene lost 2 bases, with 23 bases spanning the gap. Germline V gene sequence: CDR1 LGHNA, CDR2 YNFKEQ. The CDR3 coding sequence is TGTGCCAGCAGCCCGGTAGGGGCAGCACCTACACGGAACTATGGCTACACCTTC. It encodes CASSPVGAAPTRNYGYTF.

This chain links TRBV5-6 with TRBJ2-6, with 9 bases aligning to TRBD1. The CDR3 consists of 15 residues. CDR1 is SGHDT and CDR2 is YYEEEE in the germline V gene. V gave up 4 bases and J gave up 4 bases; unmatched junction bases: 3. The CDR3 DNA sequence: TGTGCCAGCAGCGACAGGGGGGCAGGGGCCAACGTCCTGACTTTC. It yields the protein CASSDRGAGANVLTF.

This CDR3 is CASSLGGDSYNSPLHF. CDR3 DNA: TGTGCCAGCAGCTTAGGGGGGGACTCCTATAATTCACCCCTCCACTTT. The J gene is TRBJ1-6, the V gene TRBV7-2; perhaps TRBD1 as D (5 bases). The CDR3 runs to 16 residues. Germline lookup yields CDR1 SGHTA and CDR2 FQGNSA. V lost 1 base to trimming and J lost 0 bases, with 7 bases between them.

Only one count was recorded for this clone. The chain recombines TRBV13 with TRBJ1-2; weak D call: TRBD1 (6 bases). The CDR3 has 15 residues. Germline V gene data show CDR1 as PRHDT and CDR2 as FYEKMQ (reference sequence). V shed 0 bases and J shed 5 bases, with 13 bases lying between them. The DNA for the CDR3 is TGTGCCAGCAGCTTAGGCCAGGGGATGAGTTATGGCTACACCTTC. Amino acid sequence: CASSLGQGMSYGYTF.

The V call is TRBV5-1, the J call TRBJ2-3; possible D gene TRBD2, 5 bases. The V end lost 4 bases, the J end lost 1 base, and 16 bases lay between the germline ends. The V gene's germline CDR1 is SGHRS and CDR2 YFSETQ. The CDR3 sequence is 16 residues long. CDR3 residues: CASSTGRGFGTDTQYF. As DNA, the CDR3 is TGCGCCAGCAGCACCGGTCGGGGATTCGGCACAGATACGCAGTATTTT. Looking up the rest from reference TRBV5-1 and TRBJ2-3 gives the full variable domain: KAGVTQTPRYLIKTRGQQVTLSCSPISGHRSVSWYQQTPGQGLQFLFEYFSETQRNKGNFPGRFSGRQFSNSRSEMNVSTLELGDSALYLCASSTGRGFGTDTQYFGPGTRLTVL.

The J gene is TRBJ1-1, the V gene TRBV7-9; D may be TRBD1 (6 bases). The CDR3 loop spans 13 amino acids. With 5 bases removed from V and 3 bases from J, the gap between germline ends came to 10 bases. Germline CDR1 SEHNR, CDR2 FQNEAQ (reference sequence). CDR3 region: CASSLRQDTEAFF. DNA for the CDR3: TGTGCCAGCAGCCTCAGACAGGACACTGAAGCTTTCTTT.

V and J are TRBV5-4 and TRBJ2-2; 12 bases are shared with TRBD1. This CDR3 spans 17 amino acids. CDR1 is SGHNT, CDR2 YYREEE, per germline (reference sequence). J was trimmed by 7 bases and V by 6 bases; bases with no gene match: 13. The CDR3 protein is CASTAQGTGGRDGELFF. The DNA for the CDR3 is TGTGCCAGCACCGCACAAGGGACAGGGGGCCGAGACGGGGAGCTGTTTTTT.

The chain is built from TRBV12-3 or TRBV12-4 and TRBJ2-3; D is ambiguous. V lost 3 bases and J lost 4, with 8 bases in between. The CDR3 is 13 amino acids. The CDR3 DNA sequence: TGTGCCAGCAGTTTGCCGGTCTCAGATACGCAGTATTTT. It translates to CASSLPVSDTQYF.

This clone occurred once. The genes are TRBV2 and TRBJ1-2; D may be TRBD1 (6 bases). V was cut by 1 base and J by 6 bases, with 15 bases left in between. The CDR3 loop spans 15 amino acids. The germline CDR1 and CDR2 sequences are SNHLY and FYNNEI. In DNA form, the CDR3 reads TGTGCCAGCAGTGAAGGGTGGACAGCTCAAGATGGCTACACCTTC. Translated: CASSEGWTAQDGYTF.

The V and J genes are TRBV2 and TRBJ2-3; 16 positions agree with TRBD2. The CDR3 runs 15 residues. From germline, CDR1 is SNHLY and CDR2 FYNNEI. V was pared by 6 bases and J by 5 bases, with 2 bases of the junction left unmatched. This CDR3 is CASSGTSGGGDTQYF. CDR3 nucleotides: TGTGCCAGCAGCGGGACTAGCGGGGGGGGAGATACGCAGTATTTT. Supplemented by reference TRBV2 and TRBJ2-3, the full variable domain reads EPEVTQTPSHQVTQMGQEVILRCVPISNHLYFYWYRQILGQKVEFLVSFYNNEISEKSEIFDDQFSVERPDGSNFTLKIRSTKLEDSAMYFCASSGTSGGGDTQYFGPGTRLTVL.

The V gene is TRBV10-3, the J gene TRBJ1-1; D call uncertain. Germline CDR1 and CDR2: ENHRY and SYGVKD. Trimming removed 1 base at V and 7 bases at J, with 10 bases between. The CDR3 spans 13 residues. The CDR3 spells CAISELSVGEAFF. CDR3 DNA: TGTGCCATCAGTGAGTTATCGGTCGGTGAAGCTTTCTTT.

This clone was detected a few times. The chain carries TRBV19 and TRBJ1-6; D may be TRBD1 (6 bases). The CDR3 sequence is 16 residues long. In germline, CDR1 is LNHDA, CDR2 SQIVND (reference sequence). V lost 0 bases to trimming and J lost 5 bases, with 11 bases between them. CDR3 loop: CASSIEGGWDNSPLHF. CDR3 nucleotide sequence: TGTGCCAGTAGTATAGAAGGGGGTTGGGATAATTCACCCCTCCACTTT.

This clone has more than one count but fewer than ten. The J gene is TRBJ1-2, the V gene TRBV19; 7 bases fit TRBD1. Germline values: CDR1 LNHDA, CDR2 SQIVND (reference sequence). The CDR3 contains 13 residues. V shed 1 base, J shed 8 bases, and the junction held 4 bases outside the gene matches. CDR3 coding DNA: TGTGCCAGTAGTATAGGACAGGGCGGCGGCTACACCTTC. Its translation: CASSIGQGGGYTF. Drawing the rest from reference TRBV19 and TRBJ1-2, the complete variable domain is DGGITQSPKYLFRKEGQNVTLSCEQNLNHDAMYWYRQDPGQGLRLIYYSQIVNDFQKGDIAEGYSVSREKKESFPLTVTSAQKNPTAFYLCASSIGQGGGYTFGSGTRLTVV.